The clone carrying this T cell receptor beta chain was seen more than once but under ten times. Described time point: newly diagnosed GD, antithyroid drugs for less than 3 months. After RNA was extracted from PBMCs, the TCR library was made from it. With iRepertoire HTBI primers and Arm-PCR of CDR3 regions, TCR beta libraries were built. TCRdb processed the multiplex PCR reads anew with MiXCR; each CDR3 protein has one entry. The sample consists of around 470,000 distinct CDR3 sequences, approximately 15% of them appearing once. This specimen comes from a study of regulatory T cells in long-lasting Graves disease. The V gene lost 4 bases and the J gene lost 5 bases, with 17 bases spanning the gap. There are 16 residues in the CDR3. CDR1 is LGHDT and CDR2 is YNNKEL in the germline V gene (reference sequence). This sample also belongs to another study, concerning T cells in Graves' hyperthyroidism and ophthalmopathy.

The clonotype was recovered from a woman in her 50s with Graves disease. Material: peripheral blood mononuclear cells (PBMCs), obtained at new diagnosis, from a patient treated with antithyroid drugs. The V gene is TRBV3-1, the J gene TRBJ1-4, with TRBD1 as a possible D gene (5 bases). CDR3 protein: CASSPLPERGNEKLFF. CDR3 in DNA: TGTGCCAGCAGCCCCCTACCCGAGAGGGGAAATGAAAAACTGTTTTTT.